The clone carrying this T cell receptor beta chain was counted at least ten times. What it binds is not known. This sample is drawn from a study of cytomegalovirus exposure and HLA in healthy donors. General study findings and limits: Researchers counted some 150 TCR beta chains as cytomegalovirus-associated. The finding came from a later analysis; first-cohort TCR clusters tended to co-occur in the approximately 120 validation repertoires.

Germline V CDR1 and CDR2: SGDLS, YYNGEE. There are 15 residues in the CDR3. Trimming removed 3 bases from V and 5 bases from J; junction bases left unmatched: 7. Measured with immunoSEQ multiplex PCR; TCRdb has only the in-frame clones, and not every one. There are about 150,000 clones in the sample; around nine tenths occur only once, and about 20% lies in the top ten. The TCR was taken from a man aged 18 to 29 in good health and CMV-seropositive. The sequenced sample was PBMCs. The J gene is TRBJ2-2, the V gene TRBV9; the match to TRBD1 covers 7 bases. The CDR3 sequence: CASSGRQGRTGELFF. CDR3 DNA sequence: TGTGCCAGCAGCGGCAGACAGGGTCGGACCGGGGAGCTGTTTTTT.